This TCR beta chain is from a study of cytomegalovirus exposure and HLA in healthy donors. Worth noting for this clone: Its antigen is unidentified.

An approximately 120-subject validation cohort, separate from the 666-subject first cohort, supplied the donors. Study outcomes and limitations: Reported performance of the classifier showed diagnosis of cytomegalovirus status with high specificity and sensitivity. Some public TCRs appeared in many individuals, while most sequences were rare.

TCRdb keeps only in-frame clones here, not all; method: immunoSEQ multiplex PCR. Here the sample spans under 250,000 clones, roughly 84% being singletons. This clonotype was sampled from a woman aged 18-29 years in good health and CMV-seropositive. The source material was PBMCs.

This CDR3 reads CASSSGRGGSNEKLFF. CDR3 coding DNA: TGCGCCAGCAGCTCTGGGAGGGGTGGATCTAATGAAAAACTGTTTTTT. The J gene is TRBJ1-4, the V gene TRBV5-1; D is perhaps TRBD1 (5 bases). The ends were cut back, 3 bases at V and 3 bases at J, with 15 bases in the middle. The CDR3 length is 16 residues. Germline V gene lookup returns CDR1 SGHRS and CDR2 YFSETQ.